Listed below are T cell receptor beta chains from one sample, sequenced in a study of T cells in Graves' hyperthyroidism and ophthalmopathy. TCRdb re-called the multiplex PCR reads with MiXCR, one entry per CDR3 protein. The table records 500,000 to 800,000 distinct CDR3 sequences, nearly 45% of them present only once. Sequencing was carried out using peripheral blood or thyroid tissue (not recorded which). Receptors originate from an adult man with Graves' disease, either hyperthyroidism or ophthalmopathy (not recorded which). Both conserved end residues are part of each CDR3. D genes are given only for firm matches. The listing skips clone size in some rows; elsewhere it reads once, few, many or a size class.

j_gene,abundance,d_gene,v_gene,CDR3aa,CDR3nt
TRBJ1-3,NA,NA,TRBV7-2,CASSQDQQGPGSGNTIYF,TGTGCCAGCAGCCAAGATCAACAGGGTCCCGGGTCCGGAAACACCATATATTTT
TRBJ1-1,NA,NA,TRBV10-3,CAISEGRGVAFF,TGTGCCATCAGTGAGGGAAGGGGAGTAGCTTTCTTT
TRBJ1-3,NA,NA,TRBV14,CASSQGPPGVNTIYF,TGTGCCAGCAGCCAAGGCCCTCCAGGTGTTAACACCATATATTTT
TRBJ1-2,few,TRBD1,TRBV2,CASLPSTGSGYGYTF,TGTGCCAGCCTCCCATCGACAGGGTCGGGCTATGGCTACACCTTC
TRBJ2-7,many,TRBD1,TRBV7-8,CASSLVVGQHYEQYF,TGTGCCAGCAGCTTAGTTGTGGGACAGCACTACGAGCAGTACTTC
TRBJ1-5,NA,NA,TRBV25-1,CASSDSTDSNQPQHF,TGTGCCAGCAGTGATTCGACGGATAGCAATCAGCCCCAGCATTTT
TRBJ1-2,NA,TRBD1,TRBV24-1,CASSQSALRTGVYGYTF,TGTGCCAGCAGCCAATCGGCCCTCCGGACAGGGGTCTATGGCTACACCTTC
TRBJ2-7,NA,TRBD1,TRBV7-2,CASSPGTGVRSEQYF,TGTGCCAGCAGCCCCGGGACAGGGGTGCGATCCGAGCAGTACTTC
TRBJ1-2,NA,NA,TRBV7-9,CASSLNSASYGHTF,TGTGCCAGCAGCCTAAATTCAGCCTCCTATGGCCACACCTTC
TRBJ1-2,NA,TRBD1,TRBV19,CASSRDRADYGYTF,TGTGCCAGTAGTAGGGACAGGGCTGACTATGGCTACACCTTC
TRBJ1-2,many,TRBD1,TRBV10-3,CAISEGTGDVNYGYTF,TGTGCCATCAGTGAAGGGACAGGGGATGTTAACTATGGCTACACCTTC
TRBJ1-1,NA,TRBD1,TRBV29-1,CSVKGAGRGETEAFF,TGCAGCGTTAAGGGCGCCGGCAGGGGGGAAACTGAAGCTTTCTTT
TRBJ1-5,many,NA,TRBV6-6,CASKGIGNNQPQHF,TGTGCCAGCAAGGGGATAGGGAACAATCAGCCCCAGCATTTT
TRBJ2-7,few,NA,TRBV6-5,CASSYGEYEQYF,TGTGCCAGCAGTTACGGTGAATACGAGCAGTACTTC
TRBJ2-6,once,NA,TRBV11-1,CASSLAAWTGANVLTF,TGTGCCAGCAGCTTAGCGGCCTGGACTGGGGCCAACGTCCTGACTTTC
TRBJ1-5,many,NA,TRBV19,CASRPSAFQPQHF,TGTGCCAGTAGGCCCTCCGCGTTTCAGCCCCAGCATTTT
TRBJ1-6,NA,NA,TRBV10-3,CAISERGIDSPLHF,TGTGCCATCAGTGAACGGGGGATCGATTCACCCCTCCACTTT
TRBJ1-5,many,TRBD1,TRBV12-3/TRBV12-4,CASSLGTANQPQHF,TGTGCCAGCAGCTTAGGGACAGCCAATCAGCCCCAGCATTTT
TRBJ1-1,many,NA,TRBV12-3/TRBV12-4,CASRARNTEAFF,TGTGCCAGCAGGGCGAGGAACACTGAAGCTTTCTTT
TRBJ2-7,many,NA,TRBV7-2,CASSRSSEQYF,TGTGCCAGCAGCCGCTCTAGCGAGCAGTACTTC
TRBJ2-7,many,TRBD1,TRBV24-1,CATSESRQGGEQYF,TGTGCCACCAGTGAATCTCGACAGGGTGGCGAGCAGTACTTC
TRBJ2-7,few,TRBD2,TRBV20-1,CSARDLAGSYEQYF,TGCAGTGCTAGAGATCTAGCGGGGAGCTACGAGCAGTACTTC
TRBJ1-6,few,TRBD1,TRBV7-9,CASSSHDLQGASPLHF,TGTGCCAGCAGCTCGCACGACCTACAGGGGGCTTCACCCCTCCACTTT
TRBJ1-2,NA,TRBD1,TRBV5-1,CASSYRGGDGYTF,TGCGCCAGCAGCTACAGGGGAGGAGATGGCTACACCTTC
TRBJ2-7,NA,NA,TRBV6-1,CASSPPSGATYEQYF,TGTGCCAGCAGTCCCCCGTCTGGGGCTACCTACGAGCAGTACTTC
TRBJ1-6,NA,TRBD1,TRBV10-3,CAIGDRDSNSPLHF,TGTGCCATCGGTGACCGGGACAGTAATTCACCCCTCCACTTT
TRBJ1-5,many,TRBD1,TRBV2,CASSVGQADSQPQHF,TGTGCCAGCAGTGTAGGACAGGCAGATAGTCAGCCCCAGCATTTT
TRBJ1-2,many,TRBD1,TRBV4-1,CASSLGQMYGYTF,TGCGCCAGCAGCCTGGGACAGATGTATGGCTACACCTTC